The 28 T cell receptor beta chains listed next were all sequenced from one sample in a study of graft-versus-host responses after intestinal transplantation. The assay was immunoSEQ multiplex PCR, and TCRdb's table has in-frame clones only and misses some. The sample lists almost 70,000 clones; approximately 92% were seen once. The specimen was bone marrow, collected 700 to 750 days after intestinal transplantation. All receptors derive from a human patient who received an intestinal transplant, so some T cells may come from the graft donor.

The genes are TRBV11-2 and TRBJ1-2; D not certain. The CDR3 totals 13 residues. Germline CDR1 reads SGHAT; CDR2 reads FQNNGV. Trimming stripped 3 bases from V and 2 bases from J, with 7 bases between. The CDR3 reads CASSLASNYGYTF. The CDR3 region has the DNA TGTGCCAGCAGCTTGGCCTCCAACTATGGCTACACCTTC.

A single count supports this clone. The chain has TRBV10-1 and TRBJ2-7, with 11 bases matching TRBD2. Germline V CDR1 and CDR2: WNHNN, SYGVQD (reference sequence). CDR3 length equals 14 residues. J gave up 0 bases and V 6 bases, and 1 base lay outside the gene matches. The CDR3 is CASSGTSGSYEQYF. The CDR3 DNA reads as TGCGCCAGCAGCGGGACTAGCGGCTCCTACGAGCAGTACTTC.

The chain joins TRBV6-1 to TRBJ1-1; D gene ambiguous. This CDR3 region has 13 residues. Germline CDR1 reads MNHNS; CDR2 reads SASEGT. Trimming shortened V by 4 bases and J by 0 bases, and 6 bases separated the two germline ends. In DNA form, the CDR3 reads TGTGCCAGCAGTGCTGCCGTGAACACTGAAGCTTTCTTT. Translating it yields CASSAAVNTEAFF.

This sequence joins TRBV4-1 and TRBJ2-7; 10 bases are a match to TRBD1. CDR3 length equals 17 residues. V gave up 3 bases and J gave up 3 bases; unmatched junction bases: 11. Looked up from germline, CDR1 is MGHRA and CDR2 is YSYEKL. For the CDR3, the DNA is TGCGCCAGCAGCCACTTACCACGGGACAGGGGTTTCTACGAGCAGTACTTC. Translation gives CASSHLPRDRGFYEQYF.

The CDR3 nucleotides read TGTGCCAGCAGCCGGGAGCGGACCTACGAGCAGTACTTC. It codes for CASSRERTYEQYF. The genes are TRBV27 and TRBJ2-7, with D possibly matching TRBD2 (6 bases). The CDR3 spans 13 residues. The ends were cut back, 6 bases at V and 2 bases at J, with 11 bases in the middle. Germline V gene sequence: CDR1 MNHEY, CDR2 SMNVEV (reference sequence).

This rearrangement joins TRBV6-4 to TRBJ2-1; D possibly corresponds to TRBD1 (5 bases). Germline CDR1 is MRHNA and CDR2 is SNTAGT. The V end lost 0 bases, the J end lost 5 bases, and 5 bases lay between the germline ends. The CDR3 loop spans 13 amino acids. DNA for the CDR3: TGTGCCAGCAGTGACTCGGACAACAATGAGCAGTTCTTC. Translating gives CASSDSDNNEQFF.

This chain joins TRBV11-2 and TRBJ2-7; D is uncertain. The CDR3 extends over 11 amino acids. Deletions cut 9 bases from V and 3 bases from J, with 9 bases between. Germline V gene sequence: CDR1 SGHAT, CDR2 FQNNGV. CDR3 sequence (DNA): TGTGCCAGTGGATCAGACTACGAGCAGTACTTC. Its protein is CASGSDYEQYF. The whole variable domain, filled in from reference TRBV11-2 and TRBJ2-7, reads EAGVAQSPRYKIIEKRQSVAFWCNPISGHATLYWYQQILGQGPKLLIQFQNNGVVDDSQLPKDRFSAERLKGVDSTLKIQPAKLEDSAVYLCASGSDYEQYFGPGTRLTVT.

The V call is TRBV11-1, the J call TRBJ2-1; no clear D. V was trimmed by 5 bases and J by 4 bases, leaving 15 bases between them. CDR3 size: 15 residues. In germline, CDR1 is SGHAT, CDR2 FQDESV (reference sequence). DNA of the CDR3: TGTGCCAGCAGCGAACCCCGACGACCTTACAATGAGCAGTTCTTC. As protein: CASSEPRRPYNEQFF.

The chain has TRBV6-5 and TRBJ2-7, with 11 positions matching TRBD2. The CDR3 is 14 residues long. Germline V gene sequence: CDR1 MNHEY, CDR2 SVGAGI. V lost 6 bases to trimming and J lost 3 bases; unmatched junction nucleotides: 4. CDR3 nucleotide sequence: TGTGCCAGCAGGGTGGGGACTAGCGGCTACGAGCAGTACTTC. It yields the protein CASRVGTSGYEQYF.

The rearrangement uses TRBV6-5 and TRBJ1-2; TRBD1 might be the D (6 bases). This CDR3 is 11 amino acids long. Germline V lookup: CDR1 MNHEY, CDR2 SVGAGI. Trimming pared 7 bases from V and 8 bases from J, leaving 11 bases between. The CDR3 nucleotides read TGTGCCAGCACCACAGGGAGCGGCTACACCTTC. Protein: CASTTGSGYTF.

To note about this clone: Its ends do not fully match the called genes, so a read error is possible. CDR3 loop: CASRQGTGTGQFF. In nucleotides, the CDR3 is TGCGCCAGCAGACAAGGTACGGGGACGGGGCAGTTCTTC. V is TRBV4-1 and J is TRBJ2-1; D possibly uses TRBD1 or TRBD2 (5 bases each). CDR1 is MGHRA and CDR2 is YSYEKL in the germline V gene. The CDR3 contains 13 residues.

The V call is TRBV30, the J call TRBJ2-1; D is ambiguous. The CDR3 contains 14 residues. The V gene lost 4 bases and the J gene lost 6 bases, with 16 bases spanning the gap. CDR1 is GTSNPN and CDR2 is SVGIG in the germline V gene (reference sequence). CDR3 sequence (DNA): TGTGCCTGGACCCAAGATGCCCTCCTCAATGAGCAGTTCTTC. Amino acid sequence: CAWTQDALLNEQFF.

The chain carries TRBV28 and TRBJ2-6, with 9 bases lining up with TRBD1. The CDR3 spans 18 residues. CDR1 MDHEN and CDR2 SYDVKM come from the germline V gene. V dropped 9 bases and J dropped 4; count of bases not matched to a gene: 16. CDR3 bases: TGTGCCAGTGCCCGGGGACAGGGACCCGTCTGGGGGGCCAACGTCCTGACTTTC. This gives the protein CASARGQGPVWGANVLTF.

This rearrangement joins TRBV5-6 to TRBJ1-2; TRBD1 is a possible D gene (6 bases). Germline V gene sequence: CDR1 SGHDT, CDR2 YYEEEE. The CDR3 is 14 amino acids. V was trimmed by 3 bases and J by 8 bases, leaving 17 bases between them. CDR3 protein: CASSSGAPLFGYTF. The CDR3 DNA sequence: TGTGCCAGCAGCTCGGGGGCCCCTCTATTCGGCTACACCTTC. Based on the CDR3 plus reference TRBV5-6 and TRBJ1-2, the full variable domain is DAGVTQSPTHLIKTRGQQVTLRCSPKSGHDTVSWYQQALGQGPQFIFQYYEEEERQRGNFPDRFSGHQFPNYSSELNVNALLLGDSALYLCASSSGAPLFGYTFGSGTRLTVV.

This chain links TRBV9 with TRBJ1-3, with D uncertain. CDR3 length: 13 amino acids. Per germline, CDR1 SGDLS and CDR2 YYNGEE. Trimming removed 4 bases at V and 4 bases at J, with 9 bases between. CDR3 in amino acids: CASSTGRGNTIYF. The CDR3 DNA sequence: TGTGCCAGCAGCACCGGACGCGGAAACACCATATATTTT.

The chain has TRBV9 and TRBJ2-5, with 8 bases aligning to TRBD2. There are 15 residues in the CDR3. Germline V gene lookup returns CDR1 SGDLS and CDR2 YYNGEE. V lost 3 bases and J lost 2; bases outside the gene matches: 6. DNA of the CDR3: TGTGCCAGCAGCGCCCGGGGGACTAGGCAAGAGACCCAGTACTTC. Translation: CASSARGTRQETQYF.

This chain joins TRBV29-1 and TRBJ1-1; no clear D gene. Trimming left V 4 bases short and J 0 bases short, with 3 bases between. Per germline, CDR1 SQVTM and CDR2 ANQGSEA. The CDR3 totals 11 residues. The DNA of the CDR3 is TGCAGCGTTGGTATGAACACTGAAGCTTTCTTT. Translating it yields CSVGMNTEAFF. Looking up the rest from reference TRBV29-1 and TRBJ1-1 gives the full variable domain: SAVISQKPSRDICQRGTSLTIQCQVDSQVTMMFWYRQQPGQSLTLIATANQGSEATYESGFVIDKFPISRPNLTFSTLTVSNMSPEDSSIYLCSVGMNTEAFFGQGTRLTVV.

This rearrangement joins TRBV4-2 to TRBJ2-2, with 10 bases identical to TRBD2. The V and J ends lost 0 bases and 5 bases, in that order; junction bases with no gene match: 6. Germline V gene lookup returns CDR1 LGHNA and CDR2 YNFKEQ. This CDR3 contains 17 residues. CDR3 sequence: CASSQDMASGSTGELFF. The CDR3 DNA reads as TGTGCCAGCAGCCAAGATATGGCTAGCGGGAGTACCGGGGAGCTGTTTTTT.

The CDR3 spells CASSPDRGHTEAFF. The CDR3 DNA follows: TGTGCCAGCTCGCCCGACAGGGGCCACACTGAAGCTTTCTTT. The genes are TRBV18 and TRBJ1-1; 8 bases align to TRBD1. Unmatched junction bases numbered 6, after V lost 6 bases and J lost 3 bases. Per the germline V gene, CDR1 is KGHSH and CDR2 is LQKENI. The CDR3 is made up of 14 amino acids.

This chain joins TRBV5-4 and TRBJ2-1; TRBD2 aligns across 7 bases. Germline V gene lookup returns CDR1 SGHNT and CDR2 YYREEE (reference sequence). The CDR3 loop spans 17 amino acids. V was clipped by 1 base and J by 7 bases; unmatched bases: 14. The CDR3 bases are TGTGCCAGCAGCTTGAATGGGAGGGAGGGCCTAAGGAATGAGCAGTTCTTC. As protein: CASSLNGREGLRNEQFF.

The V gene is TRBV2, the J gene TRBJ1-1; possible D gene TRBD1, 5 bases. Per the germline V gene, CDR1 is SNHLY and CDR2 is FYNNEI. V lost 6 bases and J lost 1, with 18 bases in between. CDR3 size: 16 residues. The DNA of the CDR3 is TGTGCCAGCAGGGTCTCCCTATCGGGGGGGAACACTGAAGCTTTCTTT. Translating it yields CASRVSLSGGNTEAFF.

The chain carries TRBV20-1 and TRBJ1-2; D is unresolved. V was cut by 0 bases and J by 4 bases, with 3 bases left in between. The CDR3 contains 11 residues. Per the germline V gene, CDR1 is DFQATT and CDR2 is SNEGSKA (reference sequence). The CDR3 DNA sequence: TGCAGTGCTAGAGAACGCTATGGCTACACCTTC. Translation: CSARERYGYTF.

Only a few counts were recorded for this clone. The chain links TRBV28 to TRBJ1-6; no clear D. Trimming took off 3 bases at V and 3 bases at J, with 12 bases between the two ends. Germline V CDR1 and CDR2: MDHEN, SYDVKM. This CDR3 spans 16 amino acids. The CDR3 DNA reads TGTGCCAGCAGTTTGGACGGGGTAGGCTATAATTCACCCCTCCACTTT. This gives the protein CASSLDGVGYNSPLHF.

The chain carries TRBV10-3 and TRBJ1-6; D may be TRBD1 (6 bases). Germline lookup yields CDR1 ENHRY and CDR2 SYGVKD. The CDR3 extends over 15 amino acids. V was cut by 4 bases and J by 5 bases, with 12 bases left in between. CDR3 amino acids: CAISGQQGNNSPLHF. The CDR3 nucleotides read TGTGCCATCAGTGGACAACAGGGAAATAATTCACCCCTCCACTTT.

This chain uses TRBV5-1 with TRBJ2-3; TRBD1 matches at 7 bases. V trimming: 4 bases; J trimming: 0 bases; junction bases outside the gene matches: 5. The germline gives CDR1 SGHRS, CDR2 YFSETQ. The CDR3 is 15 residues long. In DNA form, the CDR3 reads TGCGCCAGCAGCCCGGGGACAGAAAGCACAGATACGCAGTATTTT. It translates to CASSPGTESTDTQYF.

In this sample, this clone turned up once. The chain is built from TRBV11-2 and TRBJ2-1, with 7 bases aligning to TRBD1. The V gene end was trimmed by 0 bases and the J gene end by 4 bases; junction bases not matched to a gene: 9. Germline V gives CDR1 SGHAT, CDR2 FQNNGV. The CDR3 has 17 amino acids. The CDR3 coding sequence is TGTGCCAGCAGCTTAGATGGGACAGCCTATTCTTACAATGAGCAGTTCTTC. Its protein product is CASSLDGTAYSYNEQFF.

The chain carries TRBV5-1 and TRBJ1-1; D gene ambiguous. From germline, CDR1 is SGHRS and CDR2 YFSETQ. CDR3 size: 11 residues. V lost 5 bases to trimming and J lost 1 base, with 3 bases between them. The CDR3 region has the DNA TGCGCCAGCAGGTCGAACACTGAAGCTTTCTTT. Amino acids: CASRSNTEAFF.

This chain connects TRBV27 to TRBJ2-5, with D possibly matching TRBD2 (5 bases). In germline, CDR1 is MNHEY, CDR2 SMNVEV (reference sequence). The CDR3 runs 15 residues. V lost 6 bases and J 2 bases, leaving 16 bases between the germline ends. The chain's CDR3 is CASSRGSYAQETQYF. For the CDR3, the DNA is TGTGCCAGCAGCCGGGGATCCTACGCGCAAGAGACCCAGTACTTC.